This entry concerns a single T cell receptor (beta chain). This sample stems from a study of identical twins. TCRdb ran MiXCR on the 5' RACE reads and lists one entry per CDR3 protein. The table records more than 650,000 distinct CDR3 sequences, around 5.7% of them present only once. V lost 3 bases and J 3 bases, leaving 12 bases between the germline ends. The CDR3 is 14 amino acids. All donors were healthy, and all were Caucasian. The sequenced material came from naive T cells sorted from blood. The V call is TRBV12-3 or TRBV12-4, the J call TRBJ2-7, with D unclear. The TCR originated in a man between 18 and 29 years old in good health. CDR3: CASSFDGKGYEQYV. CDR3 DNA sequence: TGTGCCAGCAGTTTCGATGGAAAGGGCTACGAGCAGTACGTC.